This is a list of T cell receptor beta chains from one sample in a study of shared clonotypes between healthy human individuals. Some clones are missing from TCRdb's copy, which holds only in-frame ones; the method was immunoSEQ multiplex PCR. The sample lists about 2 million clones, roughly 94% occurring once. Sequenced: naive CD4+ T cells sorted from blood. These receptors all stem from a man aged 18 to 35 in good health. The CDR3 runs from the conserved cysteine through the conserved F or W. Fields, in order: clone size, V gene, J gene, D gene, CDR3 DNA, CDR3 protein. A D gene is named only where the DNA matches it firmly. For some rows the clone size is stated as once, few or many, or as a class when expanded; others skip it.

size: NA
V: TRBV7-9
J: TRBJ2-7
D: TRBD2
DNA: TGTGCCAGCAGCTCGACTAGCGGGAGCTACGAGCAGTACTTC
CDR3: CASSSTSGSYEQYF

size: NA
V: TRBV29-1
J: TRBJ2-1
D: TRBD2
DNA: TGCAGCGTTGTTGGACTAGCGGGGCCCGAGCAGTTCTTC
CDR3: CSVVGLAGPEQFF

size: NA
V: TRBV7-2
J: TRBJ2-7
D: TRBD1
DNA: TGTGCCAGCAGCTTAGCCGGCCAGGGGGTAGACGAGCAGTACTTC
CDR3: CASSLAGQGVDEQYF

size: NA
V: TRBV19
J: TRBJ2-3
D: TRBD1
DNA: TGTGCCAGTAGTACAGGACAGGGACAGGCAGATACGCAGTATTTT
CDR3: CASSTGQGQADTQYF

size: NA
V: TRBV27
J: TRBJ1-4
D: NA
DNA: TGTGCCAGCAGGGAGATGGGGGGTGCAACTAATGAAAAACTGTTTTTT
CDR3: CASREMGGATNEKLFF

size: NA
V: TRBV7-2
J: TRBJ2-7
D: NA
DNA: TGTGCCAGCAGCTCGAGCTCCTACGAGCAGTACTTC
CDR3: CASSSSSYEQYF

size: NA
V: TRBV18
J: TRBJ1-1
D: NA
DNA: TGTGCCAGCTCACCCCTAATGGGGTCGGACACTGAAGCTTTCTTT
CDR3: CASSPLMGSDTEAFF

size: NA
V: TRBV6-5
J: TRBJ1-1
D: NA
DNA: TGTGCCAGCAGTCGACCCCCAGTGACTGAAGCTTTCTTT
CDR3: CASSRPPVTEAFF

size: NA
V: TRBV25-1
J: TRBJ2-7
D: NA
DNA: TGTGCCAGCAGTGAATATGGTGGACACGGAACCTACGAGCAGTACTTC
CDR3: CASSEYGGHGTYEQYF

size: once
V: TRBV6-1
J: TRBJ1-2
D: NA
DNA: TGTGCCAGCAGTGAGTCGGGGGCCGGCTACACCTTC
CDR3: CASSESGAGYTF

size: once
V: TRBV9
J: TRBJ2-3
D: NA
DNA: TGTGCCAGCAGCGTAGGGTCCGGTCACGGCACAGATACGCAGTATTTT
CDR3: CASSVGSGHGTDTQYF

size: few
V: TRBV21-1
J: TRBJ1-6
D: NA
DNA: TGTGCCAGCAGCCCAAGGGACGGATCCTTGAATAATTCACCCCTCCACTTT
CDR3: CASSPRDGSLNNSPLHF

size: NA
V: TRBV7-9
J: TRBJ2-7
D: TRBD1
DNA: TGTGCCAGCAGCCGACAGGGAATCTACGAGCAGTACTTC
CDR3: CASSRQGIYEQYF

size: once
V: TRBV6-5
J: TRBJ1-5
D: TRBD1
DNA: TGTGCCAGCAGCCCCGGGACAGGGAATAAGCCCCAGCATTTT
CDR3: CASSPGTGNKPQHF

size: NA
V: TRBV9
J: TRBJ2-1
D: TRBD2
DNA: TGTGCCAGCAGCGTGGCGGGACTAGCCTTTGAGCAGTTCTTC
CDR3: CASSVAGLAFEQFF

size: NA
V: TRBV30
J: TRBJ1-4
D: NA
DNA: TGTGCCTGGAGTCCAGCAGGGGTGGGTGAAAAACTGTTTTTT
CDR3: CAWSPAGVGEKLFF

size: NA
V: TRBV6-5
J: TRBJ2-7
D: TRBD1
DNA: TGTGCCAGCAGCGACCCGGGACAGGAGCAGTACTTC
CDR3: CASSDPGQEQYF

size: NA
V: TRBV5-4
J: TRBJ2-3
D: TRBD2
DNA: TGTGCCAGCAGCCGGGGACTAGGAGATACGCAGTATTTT
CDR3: CASSRGLGDTQYF

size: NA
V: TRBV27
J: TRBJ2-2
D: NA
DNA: TGTGCCAGCAGTGACGGGGTTACGGTCACCGGGGAGCTGTTTTTT
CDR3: CASSDGVTVTGELFF

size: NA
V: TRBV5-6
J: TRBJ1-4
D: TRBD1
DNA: TGTGCCAGCAGCAGACGGGACAGGGGGGAAAAACTGTTTTTT
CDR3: CASSRRDRGEKLFF

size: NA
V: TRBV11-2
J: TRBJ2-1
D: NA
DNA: TGTGCCAGCAGCTTAGAGGGTAGGGATACGAATGAGCAGTTCTTC
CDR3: CASSLEGRDTNEQFF

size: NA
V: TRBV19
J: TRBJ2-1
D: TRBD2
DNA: TGTGCCAGTAGGCAAGTAGCGGGGGACAATGAGCAGTTCTTC
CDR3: CASRQVAGDNEQFF

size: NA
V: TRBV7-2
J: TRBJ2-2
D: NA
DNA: TGTGCCAGCAGCTTATACGCGACTTCGGCCGGGGAGCTGTTTTTT
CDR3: CASSLYATSAGELFF

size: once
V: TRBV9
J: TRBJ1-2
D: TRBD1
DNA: TGTGCCAGCAGCGTAGAAGGGACAGGGAATGGCTACACCTTC
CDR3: CASSVEGTGNGYTF